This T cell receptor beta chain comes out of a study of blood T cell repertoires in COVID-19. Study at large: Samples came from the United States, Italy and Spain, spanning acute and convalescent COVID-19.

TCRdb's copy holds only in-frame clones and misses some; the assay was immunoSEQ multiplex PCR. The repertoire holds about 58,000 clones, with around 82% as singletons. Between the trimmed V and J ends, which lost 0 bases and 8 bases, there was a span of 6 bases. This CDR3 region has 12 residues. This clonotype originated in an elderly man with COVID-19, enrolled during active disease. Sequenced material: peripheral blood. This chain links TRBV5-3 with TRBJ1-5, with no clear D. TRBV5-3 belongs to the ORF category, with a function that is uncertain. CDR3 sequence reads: CARSLAPEPQHF. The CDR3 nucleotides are TGTGCCAGAAGCTTGGCCCCGGAGCCCCAGCATTTT.